The clone carrying this TCR beta chain was detected a few times. The entry originates in a study of T cells after yellow fever vaccination. TCRdb reprocessed the 5' RACE reads with MiXCR, giving one entry per CDR3 protein. The table has about 550,000 distinct CDR3 sequences, under 25% seen once. V lost 6 bases to trimming and J lost 6 bases, with 15 bases between them. The V gene's germline CDR1 is DFQATT and CDR2 SNEGSKA (reference sequence). This CDR3 has 12 amino acids. The TCR sequence derives from a man aged 25 to 45 who received the YFV17D yellow fever vaccine. The gene calls are TRBV20-1 and TRBJ2-7; D is unclear. Specimen: PBMCs, collected 15 days after the yellow fever booster vaccination. CDR3 amino acids: CSAARASGEQYF. The CDR3 nucleotides are TGCAGTGCCGCCCGGGCCTCCGGCGAGCAGTACTTC.